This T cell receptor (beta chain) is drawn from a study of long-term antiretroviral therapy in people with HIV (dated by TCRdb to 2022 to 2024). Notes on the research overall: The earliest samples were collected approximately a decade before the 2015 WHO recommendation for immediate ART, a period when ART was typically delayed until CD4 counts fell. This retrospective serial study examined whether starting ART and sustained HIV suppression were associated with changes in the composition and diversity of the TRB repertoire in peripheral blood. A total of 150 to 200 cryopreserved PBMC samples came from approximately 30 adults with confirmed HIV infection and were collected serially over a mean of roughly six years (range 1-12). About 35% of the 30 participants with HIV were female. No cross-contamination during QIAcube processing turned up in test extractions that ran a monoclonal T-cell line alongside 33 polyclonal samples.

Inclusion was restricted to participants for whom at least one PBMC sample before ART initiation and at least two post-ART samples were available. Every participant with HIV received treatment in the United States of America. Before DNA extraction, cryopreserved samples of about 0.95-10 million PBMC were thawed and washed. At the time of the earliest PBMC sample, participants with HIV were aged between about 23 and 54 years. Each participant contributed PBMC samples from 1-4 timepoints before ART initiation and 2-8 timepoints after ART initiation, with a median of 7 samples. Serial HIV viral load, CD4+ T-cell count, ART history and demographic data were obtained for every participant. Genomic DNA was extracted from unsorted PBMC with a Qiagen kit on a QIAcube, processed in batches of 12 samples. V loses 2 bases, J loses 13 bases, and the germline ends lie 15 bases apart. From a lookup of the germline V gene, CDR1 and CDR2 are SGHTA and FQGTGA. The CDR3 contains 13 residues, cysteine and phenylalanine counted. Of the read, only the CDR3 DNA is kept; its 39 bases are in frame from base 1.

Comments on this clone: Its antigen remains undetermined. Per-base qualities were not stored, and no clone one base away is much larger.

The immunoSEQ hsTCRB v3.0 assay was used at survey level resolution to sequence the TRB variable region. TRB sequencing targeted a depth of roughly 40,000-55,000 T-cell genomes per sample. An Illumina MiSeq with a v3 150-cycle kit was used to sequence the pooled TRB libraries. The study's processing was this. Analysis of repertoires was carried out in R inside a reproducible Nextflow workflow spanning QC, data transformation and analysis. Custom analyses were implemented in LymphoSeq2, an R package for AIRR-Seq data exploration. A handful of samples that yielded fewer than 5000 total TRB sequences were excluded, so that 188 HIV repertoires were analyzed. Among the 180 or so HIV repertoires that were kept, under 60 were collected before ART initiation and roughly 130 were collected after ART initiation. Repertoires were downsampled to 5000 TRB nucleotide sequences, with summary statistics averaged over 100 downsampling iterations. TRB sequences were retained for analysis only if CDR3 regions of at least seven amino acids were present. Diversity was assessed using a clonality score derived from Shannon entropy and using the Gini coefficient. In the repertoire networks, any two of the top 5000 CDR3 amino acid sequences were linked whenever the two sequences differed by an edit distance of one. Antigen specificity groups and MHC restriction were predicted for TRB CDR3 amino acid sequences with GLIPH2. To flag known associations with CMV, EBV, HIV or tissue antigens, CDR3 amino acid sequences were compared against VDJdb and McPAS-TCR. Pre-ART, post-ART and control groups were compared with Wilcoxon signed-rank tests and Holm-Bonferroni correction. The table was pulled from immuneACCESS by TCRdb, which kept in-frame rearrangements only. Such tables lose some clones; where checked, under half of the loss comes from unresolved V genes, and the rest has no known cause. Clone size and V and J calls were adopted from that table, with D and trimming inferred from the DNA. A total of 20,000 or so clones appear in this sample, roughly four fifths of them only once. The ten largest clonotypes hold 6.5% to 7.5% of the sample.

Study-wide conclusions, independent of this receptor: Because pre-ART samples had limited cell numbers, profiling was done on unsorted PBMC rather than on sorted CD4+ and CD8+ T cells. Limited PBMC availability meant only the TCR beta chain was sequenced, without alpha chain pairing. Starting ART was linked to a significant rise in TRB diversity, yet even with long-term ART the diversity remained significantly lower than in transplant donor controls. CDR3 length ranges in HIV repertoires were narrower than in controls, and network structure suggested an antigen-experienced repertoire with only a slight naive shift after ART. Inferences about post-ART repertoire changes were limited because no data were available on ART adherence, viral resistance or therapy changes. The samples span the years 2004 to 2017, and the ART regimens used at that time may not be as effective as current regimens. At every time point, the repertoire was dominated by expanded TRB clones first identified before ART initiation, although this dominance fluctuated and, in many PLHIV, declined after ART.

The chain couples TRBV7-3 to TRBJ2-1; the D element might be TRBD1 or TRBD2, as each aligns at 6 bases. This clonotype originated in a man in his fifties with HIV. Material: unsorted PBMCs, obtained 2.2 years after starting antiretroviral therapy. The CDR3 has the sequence CASSLSGGGLQFF. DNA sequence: TGTGCCAGCAGCTTATCAGGAGGGGGGCTACAGTTCTTC.